The text below deals with one T cell receptor (beta chain). Antigen unknown. This record belongs to a study of cytomegalovirus exposure and HLA in healthy donors. The wider study: Early released data had tens of millions of unique TCRs, all coming from HLA-typed donors.

Study-level results: Several top significant clusters appeared, in a later analysis, to be linked to common viral pathogens. An analysis was carried out later, and it reportedly showed fewer N-insertions in an Asian-associated ancestry cluster than the 666-donor mean. Reports indicated that the classifier achieved high specificity and sensitivity in diagnosing cytomegalovirus status.

The trim removed 1 base at V and 4 bases at J, leaving 11 bases unmatched. Germline CDR1 LGHNA, CDR2 YNFKEQ. CDR3 size: 17 residues. PCR used 60 Vbeta primers and 13 Jbeta primers. The method was immunoSEQ multiplex PCR; TCRdb's version includes in-frame clones alone and lacks a portion of them. The sample has 95,000 to 150,000 clones, about 71% seen once; the top ten hold 3.3%. Sequences were obtained from PBMCs. This receptor was obtained from a woman between 50 and 59 years old in good health and CMV-seronegative. The genes are TRBV4-2 and TRBJ2-7, with 9 bases aligning to TRBD2. This CDR3 reads CASSQGKGLAGKYEQYF. The CDR3 DNA reads as TGTGCCAGCAGCCAAGGTAAGGGGCTAGCGGGAAAATACGAGCAGTACTTC.